The sequence of this TCR beta chain was determined in a study of blood T cell repertoires in COVID-19. About the study: Sites in the United States, Italy and Spain provided acute and convalescent COVID-19 samples. T cells, B-cell-depleted T cells, or PBMCs supplied cDNA or gDNA.

V lost 6 bases and J lost 8, with 20 bases in between. The CDR3 is 15 amino acids. Germline values: CDR1 SGHNT, CDR2 YENEEA. The Seattle patients joined while their infection was active and were tracked longitudinally afterward. Source study methods: Estimation of nucleated cell counts relied on the amplification of reference gene primers. Clones were sequenced by immunoSEQ multiplex PCR, and TCRdb holds only the in-frame ones, with some missing. V, J and clone size were drawn from that table, and D and trimming were deduced from the DNA. In the table there are some 270,000 clones, 90% of which are singletons.

This chain joins TRBV11-3 and TRBJ2-1; D is uncertain. The TCR was taken from a woman aged 60-75 years with COVID-19, enrolled during active disease. Sequenced: peripheral blood. The CDR3 loop is CASSQTVQPYDEQFF. CDR3 bases: TGTGCCAGCAGTCAGACTGTCCAACCTTACGATGAGCAGTTCTTC.